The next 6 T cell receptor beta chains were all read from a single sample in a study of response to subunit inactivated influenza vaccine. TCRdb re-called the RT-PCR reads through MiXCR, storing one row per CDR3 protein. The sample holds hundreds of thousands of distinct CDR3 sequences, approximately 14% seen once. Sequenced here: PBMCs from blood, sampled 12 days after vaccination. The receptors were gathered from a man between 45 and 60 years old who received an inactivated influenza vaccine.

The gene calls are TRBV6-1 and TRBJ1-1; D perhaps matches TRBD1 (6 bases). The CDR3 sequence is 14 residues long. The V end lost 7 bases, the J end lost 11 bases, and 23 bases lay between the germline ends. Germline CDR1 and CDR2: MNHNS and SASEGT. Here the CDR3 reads CASTPMRGVQVAFF. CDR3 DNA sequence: TGTGCCAGCACCCCGATGAGGGGGGTTCAAGTGGCTTTCTTT.

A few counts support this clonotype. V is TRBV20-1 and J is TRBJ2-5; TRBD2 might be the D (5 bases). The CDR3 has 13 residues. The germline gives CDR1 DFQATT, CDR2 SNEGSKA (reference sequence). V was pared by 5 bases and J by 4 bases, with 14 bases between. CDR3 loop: CSAEARDRETQYF. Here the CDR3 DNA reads TGCAGTGCTGAAGCGAGGGATCGAGAGACCCAGTACTTC.

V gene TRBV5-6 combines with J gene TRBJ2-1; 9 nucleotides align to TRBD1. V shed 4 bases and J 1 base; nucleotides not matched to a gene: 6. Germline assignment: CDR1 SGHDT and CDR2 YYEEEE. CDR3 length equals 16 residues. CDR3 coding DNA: TGTGCCAGCAGCGCCGGGACAGGGCTTTCCTACAATGAGCAGTTCTTC. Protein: CASSAGTGLSYNEQFF. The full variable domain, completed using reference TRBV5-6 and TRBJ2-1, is DAGVTQSPTHLIKTRGQQVTLRCSPKSGHDTVSWYQQALGQGPQFIFQYYEEEERQRGNFPDRFSGHQFPNYSSELNVNALLLGDSALYLCASSAGTGLSYNEQFFGPGTRLTVL.

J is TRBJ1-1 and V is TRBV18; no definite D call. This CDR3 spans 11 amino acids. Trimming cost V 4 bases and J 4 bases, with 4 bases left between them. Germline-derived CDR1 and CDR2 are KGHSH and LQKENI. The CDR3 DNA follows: TGTGCCAGCTCACTCTTCACTGAAGCTTTCTTT. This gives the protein CASSLFTEAFF.

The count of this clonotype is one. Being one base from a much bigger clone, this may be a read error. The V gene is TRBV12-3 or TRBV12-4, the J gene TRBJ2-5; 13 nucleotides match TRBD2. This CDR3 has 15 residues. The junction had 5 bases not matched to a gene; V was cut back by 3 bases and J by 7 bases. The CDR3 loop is CASSFPGTSGVTQYF. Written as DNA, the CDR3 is TGTGCCAGCAGTTTCCCCGGGACTAGCGGGGTGACCCAGTACTTC.

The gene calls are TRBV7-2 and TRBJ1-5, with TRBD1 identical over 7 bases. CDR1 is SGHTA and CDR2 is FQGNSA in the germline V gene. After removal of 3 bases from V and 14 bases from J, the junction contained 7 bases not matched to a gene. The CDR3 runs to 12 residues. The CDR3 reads CASSFRQGAKHF. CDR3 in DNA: TGTGCCAGCAGCTTTAGACAGGGAGCTAAGCATTTT.